This entry features one TCR beta chain sequence. In the source study's methods: Estimation of nucleated cell counts relied on the amplification of reference gene primers. The protocol was immunoSEQ multiplex PCR, while the TCRdb copy is restricted to in-frame clones and leaves out a portion. V and J calls plus clone size are reproduced from that table; the DNA served to infer D and trimming. The sample records some 220,000 clones, roughly 80% being singletons. Germline V gene data show CDR1 as SEHNR and CDR2 as FQNEAQ (reference sequence). Between the trimmed V and J ends, which lost 6 bases and 7 bases, there was a span of 13 bases. There are 13 residues in the CDR3. The source of the sample is a study of blood T cell repertoires in COVID-19. Seattle patients were enrolled during active infection and followed longitudinally.

Material: peripheral blood. The source is a woman between 70 and 85 years old with COVID-19, enrolled during active disease. The gene calls are TRBV7-9 and TRBJ2-1, with TRBD2 as a possible D gene (6 bases). The CDR3 sequence: CASRTEGRNEQFF. CDR3 DNA sequence: TGTGCCAGCAGGACGGAGGGTAGGAATGAGCAGTTCTTC.